The clone carrying this T cell receptor beta chain was observed a handful of times. The identical CDR3 is also encoded by other nucleotide sequences in the sample. Germline V lookup: CDR1 SGHAT, CDR2 FQNNGV. The CDR3 consists of 11 residues. Between the trimmed V and J ends, which lost 4 bases and 2 bases, there was a span of 3 bases. The entry originates in a study of shared clonotypes between healthy human individuals. Terminally differentiated effector memory CD45RA+ cells were left out of the naive CD8 fraction, which was CD45RO-negative and positively selected for CCR7. This table comes from immunoSEQ multiplex PCR, and its TCRdb copy is limited to in-frame clones, with some not included. Here the sample spans millions of clones, approximately 94% being singletons.

The sequence was collected from a young man in good health. Some clones in this sample may be carry-over from other donors' samples. V usage is TRBV11-2 and J usage is TRBJ2-7; D is uncertain. Sequencing input: naive CD8+ T cells from PBMCs. The CDR3 DNA sequence: TGTGCCAGCAGCTCCGCCTACGAGCAGTACTTC. It codes for CASSSAYEQYF.